The 14 T cell receptor beta chains below come from one sample, sequenced in a study of cytomegalovirus exposure and HLA in healthy donors. In the PCR, 60 Vbeta and 13 Jbeta primers were used. Using immunoSEQ multiplex PCR, the repertoire was profiled, and TCRdb retains in-frame clones only, with some absent. The repertoire consists of over 150,000 clones, with 70% to 80% occurring once and the leading ten covering around 3%. The sample was PBMCs. The receptors were sampled from a male donor in good health and CMV-seronegative.

There are a few counts of this clone. This chain uses TRBV9 with TRBJ2-3; a possible D gene is TRBD2 (5 bases). V dropped 0 bases and J dropped 4 bases, with 12 bases sitting between them. CDR3 size: 15 residues. CDR1 SGDLS and CDR2 YYNGEE come from the germline V gene. The CDR3 here is CASSVAGTTADTQYF. The CDR3, as DNA: TGTGCCAGCAGCGTAGCGGGAACCACCGCAGATACGCAGTATTTT. The entire variable domain, with the rest obtained from reference TRBV9 and TRBJ2-3, is as follows: DSGVTQTPKHLITATGQRVTLRCSPRSGDLSVYWYQQSLDQGLQFLIQYYNGEERAKGNILERFSAQQFPDLHSELNLSSLELGDSALYFCASSVAGTTADTQYFGPGTRLTVL.

The CDR3, as DNA: TGTGCCAGCAGGGGGACAGTCGTGGCCTATGGCTACACCTTC. Translated: CASRGTVVAYGYTF. The chain couples TRBV6-1 to TRBJ1-2; TRBD1 agrees at 7 bases. There are 14 residues in the CDR3. Germline CDR1 MNHNS, CDR2 SASEGT. V trimming: 6 bases; J trimming: 4 bases; junction bases outside the gene matches: 8.

This chain connects TRBV19 to TRBJ2-3; D possibly corresponds to TRBD1 (6 bases). Per germline, CDR1 LNHDA and CDR2 SQIVND (reference sequence). The CDR3 runs to 15 residues. Trimming pared 10 bases from V and 0 bases from J, leaving 17 bases between. The CDR3 sequence is CATAAGTTSTDTQYF. The CDR3 coding sequence is TGTGCCACTGCCGCCGGGACAACTAGCACAGATACGCAGTATTTT.

J is TRBJ2-1 and V is TRBV19, with 9 bases fitting TRBD2. Germline CDR1 is LNHDA and CDR2 is SQIVND (reference sequence). The CDR3 totals 17 residues. Germline trimming cut 6 bases from V and 0 bases from J; bases unmatched to any gene: 9. DNA of the CDR3: TGTGCCAGTAGAACGATAGCGGGGGCCAGCTCCTACAATGAGCAGTTCTTC. Amino acid sequence: CASRTIAGASSYNEQFF.

CDR3 coding DNA: TGCAGCGTGGATTCCATACAGGGATCAGAAGGCTACACCTTC. Its protein is CSVDSIQGSEGYTF. This rearrangement joins TRBV29-1 to TRBJ1-2, with a tentative D call TRBD1 (6 bases). The CDR3 sequence is 14 residues long. CDR1 and CDR2 from the germline V gene are SQVTM and ANQGSEA. V was trimmed by 6 bases and J by 8 bases, leaving 22 bases between them.

V gene TRBV9 combines with J gene TRBJ2-3; 8 positions agree with TRBD2. Per the germline V gene, CDR1 is SGDLS and CDR2 is YYNGEE. This CDR3 has 15 residues. V was clipped by 3 bases and J by 6 bases; unmatched bases: 9. The DNA for the CDR3 is TGTGCCAGCAGCGAACCCGGGACTAGGAGGGATACGCAGTATTTT. The encoded protein is CASSEPGTRRDTQYF.

Here the CDR3 DNA reads TGTGCCAGCAGCCCCTTAGCGGGAGGTAGCACAGATACGCAGTATTTT. Amino acids: CASSPLAGGSTDTQYF. The chain uses TRBV7-2 and TRBJ2-3; 10 nucleotides align to TRBD2. CDR1 is SGHTA and CDR2 is FQGNSA in the germline V gene. Trimming cost V 5 bases and J 0 bases; bases outside gene matches: 5. This CDR3 is built from 16 residues.

About this clone: Other DNA variants within this sample encode the same CDR3. This chain uses TRBV27 with TRBJ1-1; D is ambiguous. CDR1 MNHEY and CDR2 SMNVEV come from the germline V gene (reference sequence). The CDR3 has 15 residues. V was pared by 0 bases and J by 2 bases, with 10 bases between. CDR3 nucleotide sequence: TGTGCCAGCAGTTTATCTCCCCGAGGAAACACTGAAGCTTTCTTT. Its protein is CASSLSPRGNTEAFF.

The chain employs TRBV6-1 and TRBJ2-3; possibly TRBD1 for D (6 bases). The CDR3 consists of 14 residues. CDR1 and CDR2 from the germline V gene are MNHNS and SASEGT. V lost 4 bases and J lost 6, with 14 bases in between. CDR3 nucleotide sequence: TGTGCCAGCAGTGTGGGGGCTTTGTTCGATACGCAGTATTTT. It is translated as CASSVGALFDTQYF.

The rearrangement uses TRBV9 and TRBJ2-7, with TRBD1 as a possible D gene (5 bases). Germline V gene sequence: CDR1 SGDLS, CDR2 YYNGEE. Deletions cut 0 bases from V and 6 bases from J, with 13 bases between. This CDR3 is built from 14 residues. This chain's CDR3 is CASSVAGRVSEQYF. The CDR3 bases are TGTGCCAGCAGCGTAGCAGGCAGGGTTTCCGAGCAGTACTTC.

The rearrangement links TRBV30 to TRBJ2-5; no definite D call. Germline CDR1 is GTSNPN and CDR2 is SVGIG (reference sequence). CDR3 length equals 14 residues. V lost 3 bases to trimming and J lost 5 bases, with 16 bases between them. In nucleotides, the CDR3 is TGTGCCTGGAGCCCGGAAAATGCCGGGGAGACCCAGTACTTC. Protein sequence: CAWSPENAGETQYF.

J is TRBJ1-3 and V is TRBV7-9; D unclear. The CDR3 has 17 residues. CDR1 and CDR2 (germline): SEHNR, FQNEAQ (reference sequence). Trimming removed 4 bases from V and 7 bases from J, with 23 bases in between. This CDR3 reads CASSSSGVGVLRNTIYF. CDR3 nucleotide sequence: TGTGCCAGCAGCTCTTCGGGAGTGGGAGTTTTACGGAACACCATATATTTT.

The chain has TRBV15 and TRBJ2-1; the match to TRBD2 covers 7 bases. CDR1 is LNHNV, CDR2 YYDKDF, per germline (reference sequence). The CDR3 runs to 16 residues. The V segment lost 1 base and the J segment 5 bases; nucleotides outside the gene matches: 8. In DNA, the CDR3 is TGTGCCACCAGCAGAGGTAGCCTAGCGGACAACAATGAGCAGTTCTTC. Amino acids: CATSRGSLADNNEQFF. Looking up the rest from reference TRBV15 and TRBJ2-1 gives the full variable domain: DAMVIQNPRYQVTQFGKPVTLSCSQTLNHNVMYWYQQKSSQAPKLLFHYYDKDFNNEADTPDNFQSRRPNTSFCFLDIRSPGLGDTAMYLCATSRGSLADNNEQFFGPGTRLTVL.

The chain has TRBV10-1 and TRBJ2-2, with 8 positions matching TRBD1. CDR3 length equals 15 residues. Per germline, CDR1 WNHNN and CDR2 SYGVQD (reference sequence). V dropped 5 bases and J dropped 1; count of bases not matched to a gene: 3. CDR3 protein: CASSTGTGNTGELFF. CDR3 coding DNA: TGCGCCAGCAGTACCGGGACAGGGAACACCGGGGAGCTGTTTTTT.